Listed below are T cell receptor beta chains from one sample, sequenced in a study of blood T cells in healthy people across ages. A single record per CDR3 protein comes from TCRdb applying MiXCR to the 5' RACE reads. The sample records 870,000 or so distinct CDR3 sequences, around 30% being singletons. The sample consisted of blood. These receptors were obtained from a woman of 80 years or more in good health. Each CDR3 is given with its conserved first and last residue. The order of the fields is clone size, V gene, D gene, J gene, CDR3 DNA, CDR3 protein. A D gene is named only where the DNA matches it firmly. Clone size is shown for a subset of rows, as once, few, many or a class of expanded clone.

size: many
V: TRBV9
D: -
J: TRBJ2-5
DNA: TGTGCCAGCAGCGGCGGGACATCCCAAGAGACCCAGTACTTC
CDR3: CASSGGTSQETQYF

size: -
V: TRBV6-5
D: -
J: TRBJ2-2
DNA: TGTGCCAGCAGTTACCGGGGACACTTGAGAACCGGGGAGCCGTTTTTT
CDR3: CASSYRGHLRTGEPFF

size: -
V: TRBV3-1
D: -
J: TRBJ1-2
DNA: TGTGCCAGCAGCCAAGATGCCGCCTACACCTTC
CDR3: CASSQDAAYTF

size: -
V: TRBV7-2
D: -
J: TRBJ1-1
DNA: TGTGCCAGCAGCTTCCGGGGGGGCGACCTGAGCACTGAAGCTTTCTTT
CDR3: CASSFRGGDLSTEAFF

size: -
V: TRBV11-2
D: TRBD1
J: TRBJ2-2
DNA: TGTGCCAGCAGCCCGAGGGACAGGGCGAACACCGGGGAGCTGTTTTTT
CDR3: CASSPRDRANTGELFF

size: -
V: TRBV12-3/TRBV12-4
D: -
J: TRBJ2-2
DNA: TGTGCCAGCAGGAGGGCGGCGGCGAACACCGGGGAGCTGTTTTTT
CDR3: CASRRAAANTGELFF

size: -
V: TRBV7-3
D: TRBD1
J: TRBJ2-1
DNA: TGTGCCAGCAGCTTAAGGGGGGGGACAGGGGGCAACAATGAGCAGTTCTTC
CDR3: CASSLRGGTGGNNEQFF

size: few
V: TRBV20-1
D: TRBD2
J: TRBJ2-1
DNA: TGCAGTGCTTCTTCTCGGGGGGAGAAAAATGAGCAGTTCTTC
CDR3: CSASSRGEKNEQFF

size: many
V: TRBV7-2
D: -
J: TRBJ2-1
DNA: TGTGCCAGCAACCCCCCAGTGGGCGGGGTGACAAGCTCCTACAATGAGCAGTTCTTC
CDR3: CASNPPVGGVTSSYNEQFF

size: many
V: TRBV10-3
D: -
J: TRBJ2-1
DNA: TGTGCCATCAGTGAGTCGACAGTTTCTGAGCAGTTCTTC
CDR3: CAISESTVSEQFF

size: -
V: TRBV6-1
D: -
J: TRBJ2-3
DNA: TGTGCCAGCAGGTCTTTGACCGGGAATACGCAGTATTTT
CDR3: CASRSLTGNTQYF

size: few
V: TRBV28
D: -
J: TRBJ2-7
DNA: TGTGCCAGCAGTCGCCGGGGGGCGGAAGGTTACGAGCAGTACTTC
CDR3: CASSRRGAEGYEQYF

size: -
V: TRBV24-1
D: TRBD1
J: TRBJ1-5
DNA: TGTGCCACCAGTGGCACAGGGGGCGCGGAGCCCCAGCATTTT
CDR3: CATSGTGGAEPQHF